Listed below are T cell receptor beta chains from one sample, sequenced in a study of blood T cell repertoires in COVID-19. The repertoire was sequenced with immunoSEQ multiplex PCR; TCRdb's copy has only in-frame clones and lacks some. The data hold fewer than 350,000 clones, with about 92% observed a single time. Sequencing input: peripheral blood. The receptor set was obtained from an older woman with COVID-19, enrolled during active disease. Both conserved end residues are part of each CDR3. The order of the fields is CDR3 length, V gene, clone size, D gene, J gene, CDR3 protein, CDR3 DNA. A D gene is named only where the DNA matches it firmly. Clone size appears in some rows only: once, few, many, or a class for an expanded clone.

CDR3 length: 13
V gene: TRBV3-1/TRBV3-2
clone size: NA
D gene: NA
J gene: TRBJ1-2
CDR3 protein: CASSQAVSGGYTF
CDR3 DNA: TGTGCCAGCAGCCAAGCAGTAAGTGGTGGCTACACCTTC

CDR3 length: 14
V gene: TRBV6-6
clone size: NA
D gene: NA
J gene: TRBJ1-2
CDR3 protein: CASSLKQGNAGYTF
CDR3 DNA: TGTGCCAGCAGCCTGAAACAGGGTAATGCAGGCTACACCTTC

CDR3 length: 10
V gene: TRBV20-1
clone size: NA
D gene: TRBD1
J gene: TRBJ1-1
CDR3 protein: CSASRGQAFF
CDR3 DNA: TGCAGTGCTAGCAGGGGGCAAGCTTTCTTT

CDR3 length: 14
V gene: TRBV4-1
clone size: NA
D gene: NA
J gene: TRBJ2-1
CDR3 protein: CASSQHKQYNEQFF
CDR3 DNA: TGCGCCAGCAGCCAGCATAAACAATACAATGAGCAGTTCTTC

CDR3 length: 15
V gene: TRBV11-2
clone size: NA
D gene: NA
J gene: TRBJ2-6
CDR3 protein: CASSFGQTGANVLTF
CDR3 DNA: TGTGCCAGCAGCTTTGGACAAACCGGGGCCAACGTCCTGACTTTC

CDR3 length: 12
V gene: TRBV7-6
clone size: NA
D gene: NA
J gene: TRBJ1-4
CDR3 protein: CASSVRAEKLFF
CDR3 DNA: TGTGCCAGCAGCGTCCGAGCTGAAAAACTGTTTTTT

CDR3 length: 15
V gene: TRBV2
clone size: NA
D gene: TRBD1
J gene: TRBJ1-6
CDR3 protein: CASSENRGGNSPLHF
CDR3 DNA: TGTGCCAGCAGTGAAAACAGGGGCGGTAATTCACCCCTCCACTTT

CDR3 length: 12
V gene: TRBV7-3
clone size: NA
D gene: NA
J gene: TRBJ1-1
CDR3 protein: CASSQAGGEAFF
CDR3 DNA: TGTGCCAGCAGCCAAGCGGGGGGTGAAGCTTTCTTT

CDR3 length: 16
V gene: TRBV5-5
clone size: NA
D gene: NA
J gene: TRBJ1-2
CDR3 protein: CASSALGRLSNYGYTF
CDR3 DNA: TGTGCCAGCAGCGCACTCGGGAGGTTATCTAACTATGGCTACACCTTC

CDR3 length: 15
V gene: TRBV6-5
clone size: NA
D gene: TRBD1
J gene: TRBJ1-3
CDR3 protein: CATLSSGTAGNTIYF
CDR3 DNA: TGTGCCACTCTCTCATCCGGGACAGCTGGAAACACCATATATTTT

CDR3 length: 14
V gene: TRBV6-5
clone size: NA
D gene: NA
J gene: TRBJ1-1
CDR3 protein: CASSYFAQFNEAFF
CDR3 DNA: TGTGCCAGCAGTTACTTTGCTCAGTTTAATGAAGCTTTCTTT

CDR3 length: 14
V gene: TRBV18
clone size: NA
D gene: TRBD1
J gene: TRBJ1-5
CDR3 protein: CASSPDREHQPQHF
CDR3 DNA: TGTGCCAGCTCACCAGACAGGGAACATCAGCCCCAGCATTTT

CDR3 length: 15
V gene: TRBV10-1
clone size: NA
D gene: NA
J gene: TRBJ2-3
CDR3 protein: CASSTSRGGTDTQYF
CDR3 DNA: TGCGCCAGCAGCACCTCCAGGGGGGGCACAGATACGCAGTATTTT

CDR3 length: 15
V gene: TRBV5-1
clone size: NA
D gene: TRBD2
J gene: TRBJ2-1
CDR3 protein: CASSLGLAGVYEQFF
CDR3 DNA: TGCGCCAGCAGCTTGGGGCTAGCGGGGGTCTATGAGCAGTTCTTC

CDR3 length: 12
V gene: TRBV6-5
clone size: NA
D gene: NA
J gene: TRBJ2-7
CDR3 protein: CASSSSSYEQYF
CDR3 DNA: TGTGCCAGCAGTTCATCCTCCTACGAGCAGTACTTC

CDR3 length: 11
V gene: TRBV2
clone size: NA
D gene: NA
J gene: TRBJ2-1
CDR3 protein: CASIAYNEQFF
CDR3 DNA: TGTGCCAGCATCGCCTACAATGAGCAGTTCTTC

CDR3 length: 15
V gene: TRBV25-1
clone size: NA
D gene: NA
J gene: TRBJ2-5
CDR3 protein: CASRGIRERLETQYF
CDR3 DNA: TGTGCCAGCAGGGGAATCAGGGAACGTCTAGAGACCCAGTACTTC

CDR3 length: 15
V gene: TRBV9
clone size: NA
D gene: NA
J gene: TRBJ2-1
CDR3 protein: CASSLLSRTYNEQFF
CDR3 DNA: TGTGCCAGCAGCTTGCTGAGTCGAACCTACAATGAGCAGTTCTTC

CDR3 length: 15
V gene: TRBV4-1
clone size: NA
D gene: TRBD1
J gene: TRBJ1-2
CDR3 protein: CASSQDPTGDSGYTF
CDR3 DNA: TGCGCCAGCAGCCAGGACCCGACAGGGGACTCTGGCTACACCTTC

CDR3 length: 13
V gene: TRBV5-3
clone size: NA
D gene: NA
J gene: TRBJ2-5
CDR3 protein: CARSYPVWETQYF
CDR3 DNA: TGTGCCAGAAGTTACCCGGTTTGGGAGACCCAGTACTTC

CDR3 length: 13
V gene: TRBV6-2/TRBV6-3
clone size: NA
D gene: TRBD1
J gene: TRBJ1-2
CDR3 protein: CASSSGQFYGYTF
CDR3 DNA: TGTGCCAGCAGTTCGGGACAGTTTTATGGCTACACCTTC

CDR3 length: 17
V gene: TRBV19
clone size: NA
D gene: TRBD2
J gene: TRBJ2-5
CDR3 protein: CASSPGAAGGYQETQYF
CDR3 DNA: TGTGCCAGTAGTCCAGGGGCGGCGGGGGGGTACCAAGAGACCCAGTACTTC

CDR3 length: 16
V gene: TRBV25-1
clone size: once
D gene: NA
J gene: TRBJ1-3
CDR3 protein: CASSNYEMASGNTIYF
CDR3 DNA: TGTGCCAGCAGTAACTACGAGATGGCCTCTGGAAACACCATATATTTT